The T cell receptor (beta chain) under discussion was sequenced for a study of blood T cell repertoires in COVID-19. Overall study: Specimens from acute and convalescent COVID-19 originated in the United States, Italy and Spain. T cells, B-cell-depleted T cells, or PBMCs supplied cDNA or gDNA.

As processed by the authors: Estimated nucleated cell counts came from reference gene primer amplification. The repertoire was sequenced with immunoSEQ multiplex PCR; TCRdb's copy has only in-frame clones and lacks some. V and J calls and clone size are copied from that table; D and trimming were computed from the DNA. This table holds about 140,000 clones, roughly 86% found once. The source is a man between 65 and 85 years old with acute or convalescent COVID-19. The specimen sequenced was peripheral blood.

The CDR3 coding sequence is TGCAGCGTGCCCGGGACAGGGGGTTCCGGGGAGCTGTTTTTT. Translating gives CSVPGTGGSGELFF. The chain has TRBV29-1 and TRBJ2-2; 11 positions match TRBD1. Germline V gene data show CDR1 as SQVTM and CDR2 as ANQGSEA. This CDR3 has 14 residues. V shed 6 bases, J shed 6 bases, and the junction held 6 bases outside the gene matches.